One and the same sample provided the 21 T cell receptor beta chains below, sequenced in a study of pediatric ulcerative colitis. This table comes from immunoSEQ multiplex PCR, and its TCRdb copy is limited to in-frame clones, with some not included. Among 32,000 or so clones, about four fifths were seen once, and the ten largest hold around 4.5%. Sequencing was carried out using blood. The source of these receptors is a boy between 10 and 17 years old with severe ulcerative colitis.

This chain connects TRBV5-4 to TRBJ2-1, with D unclear. Germline CDR1 is SGHNT and CDR2 is YYREEE (reference sequence). Trimming left V 0 bases short and J 1 base short, with 11 bases between. The CDR3 extends over 16 amino acids. In DNA, the CDR3 is TGTGCCAGCAGCTTGGGGACGCCATCGTCCTACAATGAGCAGTTCTTC. It translates to CASSLGTPSSYNEQFF.

The genes are TRBV28 and TRBJ1-1, with D possibly TRBD1 on 6 matching bases. The germline CDR1 and CDR2 sequences are MDHEN and SYDVKM. Trimming took off 10 bases at V and 0 bases at J, with 12 bases between the two ends. CDR3 length: 13 amino acids. CDR3 sequence: CATRQDMNTEAFF. The CDR3 DNA sequence: TGTGCCACCCGACAGGACATGAACACTGAAGCTTTCTTT. Using reference TRBV28 and TRBJ1-1 for the parts outside the CDR3, the full variable domain is DVKVTQSSRYLVKRTGEKVFLECVQDMDHENMFWYRQDPGLGLRLIYFSYDVKMKEKGDIPEGYSVSREKKERFSLILESASTNQTSMYLCATRQDMNTEAFFGQGTRLTVV.

This clone showed up just once. V gene TRBV30 combines with J gene TRBJ1-2, with D hard to call. Germline V gene lookup returns CDR1 GTSNPN and CDR2 SVGIG (reference sequence). The CDR3 is 12 residues long. V was shortened by 0 bases and J by 8 bases, with 10 bases between the two germline ends. The CDR3 protein is CAWSVYGGGYTF. The CDR3, as DNA: TGTGCCTGGAGTGTATACGGCGGAGGCTACACCTTC. The variable domain in full, with the rest retrieved from reference TRBV30 and TRBJ1-2, is SQTIHQWPATLVQPVGSPLSLECTVEGTSNPNLYWYRQAAGRGLQLLFYSVGIGQISSEVPQNLSASRPQDRQFILSSKKLLLSDSGFYLCAWSVYGGGYTFGSGTRLTVV.

The CDR3 coding sequence is TGTGCCAGCAGCTTTGGGCTAGCGGGGGGACGAAACACAGATACGCAGTATTTT. This gives the protein CASSFGLAGGRNTDTQYF. The J gene is TRBJ2-3, the V gene TRBV5-4; 11 nucleotides match TRBD2. This CDR3 has 18 amino acids. V dropped 2 bases and J dropped 2; count of bases not matched to a gene: 10. The germline gives CDR1 SGHNT, CDR2 YYREEE (reference sequence).

This chain links TRBV19 with TRBJ1-6; perhaps TRBD1 as D (5 bases). This CDR3 has 15 residues. Trimming took off 5 bases at V and 2 bases at J, with 10 bases between the two ends. Germline CDR1 reads LNHDA; CDR2 reads SQIVND (reference sequence). The CDR3: CASSSTGPYNSPLHF. CDR3 coding DNA: TGTGCCAGTAGTTCAACAGGCCCCTATAATTCACCCCTCCACTTT.

The chain carries TRBV5-6 and TRBJ1-2; 7 nucleotides agree with TRBD1. Looked up from germline, CDR1 is SGHDT and CDR2 is YYEEEE. Trimming took 0 bases from V and 9 from J; bases not matched to a gene: 11. This CDR3 has 15 amino acids. The CDR3 coding sequence is TGTGCCAGCAGCTTGGCGTTAAAACTACAGGGGAGCTACACCTTC. Translation: CASSLALKLQGSYTF.

The chain recombines TRBV5-5 with TRBJ2-3; 7 nucleotides line up with TRBD2. The V and J ends lost 2 bases and 4 bases, in that order; junction bases with no gene match: 13. Germline loops: CDR1 SGHKS, CDR2 YYEKEE (reference sequence). The CDR3 consists of 17 residues. The CDR3 loop reads CASSFFLAGPAADTQYF. CDR3 in DNA: TGTGCCAGCAGCTTCTTCTTAGCGGGTCCGGCGGCAGATACGCAGTATTTT.

The chain carries TRBV4-3 and TRBJ2-6, with 7 bases aligning to TRBD1. The germline gives CDR1 LGHNA, CDR2 YSLEER. The CDR3 spans 15 residues. The V and J ends lost 6 bases and 0 bases, in that order; junction bases with no gene match: 2. The CDR3 DNA reads TGCGCCAGCAGTCCAGGGGGCTCTGGGGCCAACGTCCTGACTTTC. As protein: CASSPGGSGANVLTF.

This chain joins TRBV9 and TRBJ2-7, with 9 bases fitting TRBD1. Germline-derived CDR1 and CDR2 are SGDLS and YYNGEE. This CDR3 contains 15 residues. J lost 4 bases, V lost 0 bases, and 5 bases had no gene match. This CDR3 reads CASSVGDRGIYEQYF. DNA for the CDR3: TGTGCCAGCAGCGTAGGAGACAGGGGGATTTACGAGCAGTACTTC.

This clone was seen a handful of times. V usage is TRBV28 and J usage is TRBJ1-1, with no clear D. With 7 bases removed from V and 0 bases from J, the gap between germline ends came to 15 bases. This CDR3 region has 15 residues. CDR1 and CDR2 from the germline V gene are MDHEN and SYDVKM. The CDR3 bases are TGTGCCAGCACCACGCGAGGGATTATGAACACTGAAGCTTTCTTT. Residues: CASTTRGIMNTEAFF.

V and J are TRBV18 and TRBJ1-2; D not certain. Looked up from germline, CDR1 is KGHSH and CDR2 is LQKENI. The CDR3 has 13 amino acids. Trimming took 2 bases from V and 5 from J, leaving 9 bases between them. This CDR3 reads CASSPGLPYGYTF. In DNA, the CDR3 is TGTGCCAGCTCACCAGGTCTACCGTATGGCTACACCTTC.

This clone was seen once. The V and J genes are TRBV5-1 and TRBJ1-1; weak D call: TRBD1 (5 bases). Looked up from germline, CDR1 is SGHRS and CDR2 is YFSETQ. V was pared by 0 bases and J by 2 bases, with 11 bases between. This CDR3 is 15 amino acids long. The CDR3 nucleotides are TGCGCCAGCAGCTTGGCGGGCGGGGGTAACACTGAAGCTTTCTTT. Protein: CASSLAGGGNTEAFF.

The chain links TRBV9 to TRBJ1-1, with 8 bases identical to TRBD1. The V segment lost 4 bases and the J segment 11 bases; nucleotides outside the gene matches: 10. Germline V gives CDR1 SGDLS, CDR2 YYNGEE. The CDR3 loop spans 13 amino acids. The CDR3 nucleotides are TGTGCCAGCAGCCCGGACAGGGACCCTTCCGCTTTCTTT. Its translation is CASSPDRDPSAFF.

This chain links TRBV6-5 with TRBJ2-7; possibly TRBD1 for D (5 bases). Germline V gene sequence: CDR1 MNHEY, CDR2 SVGAGI. V lost 4 bases, J lost 2 bases, and 9 bases lay in between. This CDR3 region has 13 residues. The CDR3 protein is CASSLTETYEQYF. The CDR3 DNA is TGTGCCAGCAGTTTGACAGAAACCTACGAGCAGTACTTC.

The genes are TRBV11-2 and TRBJ1-5, with D hard to call. The CDR3 is 14 amino acids. From germline, CDR1 is SGHAT and CDR2 FQNNGV. Trimming cost V 2 bases and J 1 base, with 6 bases left between them. The CDR3 nucleotides are TGTGCCAGCAGCTTAAACCCCAGCAATCAGCCCCAGCATTTT. Its protein is CASSLNPSNQPQHF.

In this sample, this clone turned up once. The chain employs TRBV29-1 and TRBJ2-7; D perhaps matches TRBD1 (5 bases). This CDR3 has 11 amino acids. Germline values: CDR1 SQVTM, CDR2 ANQGSEA. The CDR3 DNA sequence: TGCAGTGTCAGGGTGAAATACGAGCAGTACTTC. As protein: CSVRVKYEQYF.

This clone appeared a few times. The chain links TRBV10-3 to TRBJ1-1; no clear D gene. Trimming stripped 6 bases from V and 0 bases from J, with 14 bases between. From germline, CDR1 is ENHRY and CDR2 SYGVKD. The CDR3 is 15 amino acids. The CDR3 reads CAIRPLGSVNTEAFF. As DNA, the CDR3 is TGTGCCATCAGACCTCTGGGGTCGGTGAACACTGAAGCTTTCTTT.

This sequence joins TRBV23-1 and TRBJ1-2; TRBD1 matches at 8 bases. TRBV23-1 falls under the ORF class, with uncertain function. This CDR3 is 17 amino acids long. J lost 3 bases, V lost 3 bases, and 12 bases had no gene match. The CDR3 loop reads CASSHWGRQGPYYGYTF. The DNA for the CDR3 is TGCGCCAGCAGTCATTGGGGCCGACAGGGGCCCTACTATGGCTACACCTTC.

This clone has just a few counts. The chain recombines TRBV5-4 with TRBJ1-4, with D maybe TRBD1 (6 bases). The CDR3 extends over 14 amino acids. The germline V gene has CDR1 SGHNT and CDR2 YYREEE (reference sequence). V lost 4 bases and J lost 5, with 12 bases in between. CDR3 residues: CASSIYRENEKLFF. The DNA for the CDR3 is TGTGCCAGCAGCATCTACAGGGAAAATGAAAAACTGTTTTTT.

This chain connects TRBV19 to TRBJ1-4, with D maybe TRBD1 (5 bases). The CDR3 length is 15 residues. CDR1 and CDR2 (germline): LNHDA, SQIVND (reference sequence). Between the trimmed V and J ends, which lost 5 bases and 7 bases, there was a span of 17 bases. The CDR3 region is CASSYVAGYIEKLFF. The CDR3 DNA is TGTGCCAGTAGTTACGTTGCAGGGTATATTGAAAAACTGTTTTTT.

Only a few counts were recorded for this clone. V usage is TRBV11-2 and J usage is TRBJ2-7; D ambiguous. V was clipped by 0 bases and J by 6 bases, with 9 bases between them. The CDR3 runs 13 residues. The germline CDR1 and CDR2 sequences are SGHAT and FQNNGV. This CDR3 reads CASSLDTLSEQYF. As DNA, the CDR3 is TGTGCCAGCAGCTTAGATACGTTGTCCGAGCAGTACTTC.